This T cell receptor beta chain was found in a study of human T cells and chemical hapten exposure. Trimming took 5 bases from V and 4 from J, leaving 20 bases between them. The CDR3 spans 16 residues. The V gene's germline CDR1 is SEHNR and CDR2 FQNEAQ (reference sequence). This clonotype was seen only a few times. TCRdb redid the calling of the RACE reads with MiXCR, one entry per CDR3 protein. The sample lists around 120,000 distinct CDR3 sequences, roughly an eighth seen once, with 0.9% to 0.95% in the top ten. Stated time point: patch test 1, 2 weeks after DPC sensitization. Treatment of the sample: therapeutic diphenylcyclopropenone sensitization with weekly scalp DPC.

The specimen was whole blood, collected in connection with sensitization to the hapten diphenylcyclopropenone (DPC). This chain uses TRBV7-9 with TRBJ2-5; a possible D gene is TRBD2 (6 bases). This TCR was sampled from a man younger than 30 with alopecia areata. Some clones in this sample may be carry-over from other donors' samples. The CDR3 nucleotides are TGTGCCAGCAGCGTCACACGTCGGGGGAAGGTAGAGACCCAGTACTTC. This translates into CASSVTRRGKVETQYF.